A single sample gave rise to the 5 T cell receptor beta chains below, sequenced in a study of T-cell reconstitution after alpha-beta-depleted transplantation in children. Unique molecular identifiers were incorporated when the TCRbeta library was constructed. TCRdb re-derived calls from the PCR reads in MiXCR, one entry per CDR3 protein. Altogether hundreds of thousands of distinct CDR3 sequences are present, about 10% being singletons, with the ten largest covering less than 5%. The sequencing here drew on PBMCs from the stem cell graft donor, taken from the stem cell graft. These receptors were taken from a human donor who donated a stem cell graft to a child with acute myeloid leukemia.

This clonotype was seen only a few times. The J gene is TRBJ2-2, the V gene TRBV7-3; 9 nucleotides align to TRBD2. V gave up 5 bases and J gave up 1 base; unmatched junction bases: 5. Germline V gene lookup returns CDR1 SGHTA and CDR2 FQGTGA. The CDR3 loop spans 16 amino acids. CDR3 protein: CASSLQLAGNTGELFF. CDR3 sequence (DNA): TGTGCCAGCAGCCTCCAACTAGCGGGGAACACCGGGGAGCTGTTTTTT.

The chain joins TRBV29-1 to TRBJ1-5; maybe TRBD1 (5 bases). This CDR3 is built from 16 residues. The germline V gene encodes CDR1 SQVTM and CDR2 ANQGSEA. Trimming removed 6 bases from V and 0 bases from J, with 18 bases in between. CDR3 nucleotide sequence: TGCAGCGTGACCCTCGAGGGGATCTATAGCAATCAGCCCCAGCATTTT. Its translation: CSVTLEGIYSNQPQHF.

This clonotype has a handful of counts. The V and J genes are TRBV29-1 and TRBJ2-1, with TRBD2 matching 10 bases. The junction had 9 bases not matched to a gene; V was cut back by 4 bases and J by 9 bases. There are 14 residues in the CDR3. The germline V gene has CDR1 SQVTM and CDR2 ANQGSEA. CDR3 sequence (DNA): TGCAGCGTTGTAGTACCTAGCGGGAGTCGTGAGCAGTTCTTC. It encodes CSVVVPSGSREQFF.

This sequence joins TRBV7-8 and TRBJ1-1, with TRBD1 matching 8 bases. Trimming took 7 bases from V and 3 from J; bases not matched to a gene: 19. This CDR3 has 18 residues. Germline V gives CDR1 SGHVS, CDR2 FQNEAQ. CDR3 sequence (DNA): TGTGCCAGCACCCCCACCAGATTCCCAGGGGGCGGGCACACTGAAGCTTTCTTT. It specifies CASTPTRFPGGGHTEAFF.

There are a few counts of this clonotype. The chain employs TRBV29-1 and TRBJ2-7; the D is unclear. Trimming took off 5 bases at V and 7 bases at J, with 9 bases between the two ends. CDR3 length: 10 residues. In germline, CDR1 is SQVTM, CDR2 ANQGSEA. For the CDR3, the DNA is TGCAGCGTTCGCCAAGGGGAGCAGTACTTC. Its translation is CSVRQGEQYF.